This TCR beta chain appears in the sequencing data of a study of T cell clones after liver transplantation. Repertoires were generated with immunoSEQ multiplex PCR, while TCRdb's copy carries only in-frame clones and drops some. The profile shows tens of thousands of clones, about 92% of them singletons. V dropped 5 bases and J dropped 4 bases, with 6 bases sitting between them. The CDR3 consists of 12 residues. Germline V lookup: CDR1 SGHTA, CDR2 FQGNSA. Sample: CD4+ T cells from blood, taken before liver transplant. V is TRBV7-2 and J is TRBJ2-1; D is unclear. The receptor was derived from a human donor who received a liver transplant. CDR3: CASSPSYNEQFF. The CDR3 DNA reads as TGTGCCAGCAGCCCCTCTTACAATGAGCAGTTCTTC.